Below, 22 T cell receptor beta chains from the same sample are listed, as sequenced in a study of T cell repertoires in cytomegalovirus infection. TCRdb redid the calling of the reads with MiXCR, one entry per CDR3 protein. The table lists 650,000 to 850,000 distinct CDR3 sequences, 25% to 35% of them singletons. These receptors lack a known antigen. The input for sequencing was cultured CD8+ T cells from PBMCs, taken from culture after CMV antigen stimulation. The receptors were gathered from a human donor in good health (CMV status not recorded). Some clones in this sample may be carry-over from other donors' samples.

This clonotype was seen at least ten times. The J gene is TRBJ1-2, the V gene TRBV13; D perhaps matches TRBD1 (5 bases). CDR3 length equals 15 residues. Germline V gives CDR1 PRHDT, CDR2 FYEKMQ (reference sequence). Trimming removed 2 bases from V and 6 bases from J, with 16 bases in between. CDR3 nucleotide sequence: TGTGCCAGCAGCTTATTCTGGGGCACCCACCATGGCTACACCTTC. Translating gives CASSLFWGTHHGYTF.

V gene TRBV6-1 combines with J gene TRBJ1-2; D gene uncertain. The CDR3 totals 12 residues. V gave up 2 bases and J gave up 7 bases, with 8 bases separating them. Per the germline V gene, CDR1 is MNHNS and CDR2 is SASEGT. The CDR3 coding sequence is TGTGCCAGCAGTGAAACCGCCTCTGGCTACACCTTC. Translating gives CASSETASGYTF.

Only a few counts were recorded for this clonotype. V is TRBV4-1 and J is TRBJ2-2, with D unresolved. The CDR3 has 12 residues. V shed 1 base and J shed 10 bases, with 7 bases lying between them. Germline V gene data show CDR1 as MGHRA and CDR2 as YSYEKL. As DNA, the CDR3 is TGCGCCAGCAGCCAAGGGGGAACGGAGCTGTTTTTT. It translates to CASSQGGTELFF.

This chain uses TRBV15 with TRBJ1-6, with D possibly TRBD1 on 5 matching bases. From germline, CDR1 is LNHNV and CDR2 YYDKDF (reference sequence). V lost 2 bases and J 10 bases, leaving 18 bases between the germline ends. The CDR3 is 16 amino acids. CDR3 coding DNA: TGTGCCACCAGCAGACCCTACCGGGACCGGCGGTCACCCCTCCACTTT. Protein sequence: CATSRPYRDRRSPLHF.

In its sample, this clonotype was seen many times. J is TRBJ1-1 and V is TRBV7-8; 9 bases agree with TRBD1. The CDR3 spans 18 residues. V shed 2 bases, J shed 0 bases, and the junction held 10 bases outside the gene matches. Germline CDR1 reads SGHVS; CDR2 reads FQNEAQ. CDR3 DNA sequence: TGTGCCAGCAGCTTAAATCCGGACAGGGGTAAGATGAACACTGAAGCTTTCTTT. Its protein product is CASSLNPDRGKMNTEAFF.

The gene calls are TRBV6-1 and TRBJ2-1, with D maybe TRBD1 (5 bases). CDR1 is MNHNS, CDR2 SASEGT, per germline. V was trimmed by 2 bases and J by 2 bases, leaving 10 bases between them. This CDR3 is 15 amino acids long. CDR3 amino acids: CASSEIAGPYNEQFF. CDR3 coding DNA: TGTGCCAGCAGTGAAATCGCAGGGCCCTACAATGAGCAGTTCTTC.

The chain is built from TRBV12-5 and TRBJ1-1, with D hard to call. This CDR3 has 18 amino acids. Germline assignment: CDR1 LGHNT and CDR2 FRNRAP. Trimming shortened V by 1 base and J by 2 bases, and 20 bases separated the two germline ends. The CDR3 DNA is TGTGCTAGTGGTTTGGGAGGCACTGGCCCGAGATTAAACACTGAAGCTTTCTTT. Its protein is CASGLGGTGPRLNTEAFF.

This rearrangement joins TRBV29-1 to TRBJ2-1, with 11 bases identical to TRBD2. The CDR3 runs 15 residues. CDR1 and CDR2 from the germline V gene are SQVTM and ANQGSEA. The trim removed 1 base at V and 9 bases at J, leaving 8 bases unmatched. CDR3 coding DNA: TGCAGCGTTGAAGGATTAGCGGGGGGGCTTACTGAGCAGTTCTTC. Translating gives CSVEGLAGGLTEQFF.

This clonotype appeared a few times. The chain employs TRBV20-1 and TRBJ2-1, with 10 bases fitting TRBD2. Losses at the gene ends were 4 bases for V and 3 bases for J; bases not matched to a gene: 6. The length of the CDR3 is 15 residues. CDR1 and CDR2 from the germline V gene are DFQATT and SNEGSKA (reference sequence). CDR3 sequence reads: CSATSSGGLYNEQFF. The CDR3 DNA reads as TGCAGTGCTACCTCTAGCGGGGGCCTCTACAATGAGCAGTTCTTC.

This clonotype appeared a few times. V is TRBV4-1 and J is TRBJ1-1; D is ambiguous. Germline V lookup: CDR1 MGHRA, CDR2 YSYEKL. Between the trimmed V and J ends, which lost 0 bases and 5 bases, there was a span of 19 bases. CDR3 size: 17 residues. CDR3 sequence: CASSQDGYPAAVTEAFF. The CDR3 DNA sequence: TGCGCCAGCAGCCAAGATGGTTATCCTGCGGCGGTGACTGAAGCTTTCTTT.

This clonotype was seen a handful of times. The gene calls are TRBV6-1 and TRBJ2-1; D is perhaps TRBD1 or TRBD2 (6 bases each). This CDR3 is built from 14 residues. Germline lookup yields CDR1 MNHNS and CDR2 SASEGT. V shed 4 bases and J shed 8 bases, with 15 bases lying between them. The CDR3 here is CASSGTIRGDEQFF. The CDR3 DNA sequence: TGTGCCAGCAGTGGGACTATCAGGGGCGATGAGCAGTTCTTC.

A few counts support this clonotype. The V call is TRBV20-1, the J call TRBJ2-1; TRBD2 is a possible D gene (5 bases). The CDR3 has 11 residues. The germline V and J ends were trimmed by 6 bases and 5 bases, with 8 bases remaining between them. CDR1 and CDR2 (germline): DFQATT, SNEGSKA (reference sequence). CDR3 sequence (DNA): TGCAGTGCGACCGGGAACAATGAGCAGTTCTTC. Translated: CSATGNNEQFF.

This clonotype was picked up a small number of times. The chain recombines TRBV6-5 with TRBJ1-2; TRBD1 matches at 8 bases. CDR1 is MNHEY, CDR2 SVGAGI, per germline. Trimming at V came to 3 bases and at J to 2 bases, leaving 11 bases not matched to a gene. This CDR3 has 17 amino acids. The CDR3 loop is CASSYYDRGGVNYGYTF. The CDR3 coding sequence is TGTGCCAGCAGTTATTACGACAGGGGCGGCGTAAACTATGGCTACACCTTC.

This clonotype was counted between two and nine times. The rearrangement joins TRBV27 to TRBJ2-7, with D perhaps matching TRBD2 (5 bases). The CDR3 runs to 13 residues. CDR1 is MNHEY, CDR2 SMNVEV, per germline (reference sequence). The V and J ends lost 2 bases and 5 bases respectively, with 10 bases between them. The CDR3 sequence: CASSLTGSDEQYV. The DNA of the CDR3 is TGTGCCAGCAGTTTAACCGGTAGCGACGAGCAGTACGTC.

The sample holds many counts of this clonotype. The chain couples TRBV12-3 or TRBV12-4 to TRBJ2-6; 7 nucleotides line up with TRBD1. The CDR3 covers 16 residues. Unmatched junction bases numbered 10, after V lost 11 bases and J lost 0 bases. CDR3 nucleotides: TGTGCCGCACCCGGGACAGCCGTCTCTGGGGCCAACGTCCTGACTTTC. Amino acids: CAAPGTAVSGANVLTF.

This clonotype has only one observation. The gene calls are TRBV24-1 and TRBJ2-1; 9 bases map to TRBD2. V lost 5 bases to trimming and J lost 3 bases; unmatched junction nucleotides: 7. The CDR3 consists of 16 residues. Germline V lookup: CDR1 KGHDR, CDR2 SFDVKD. The chain's CDR3 is CATSAQGTSRYNEQFF. CDR3 sequence (DNA): TGTGCCACCAGTGCCCAGGGGACTAGCCGCTACAATGAGCAGTTCTTC.

This clonotype was detected many times. In nucleotides, the CDR3 is TGCGCCAGCAGCCAAGAATCACTTGGGAATCAGCCCCAGCATTTT. As protein: CASSQESLGNQPQHF. The chain couples TRBV4-1 to TRBJ1-5; D gene unclear. The germline V gene encodes CDR1 MGHRA and CDR2 YSYEKL. V was pared by 0 bases and J by 4 bases, with 10 bases between. This CDR3 is built from 15 residues.

In this sample, this clonotype turned up many times. The chain joins TRBV7-9 to TRBJ2-3; TRBD2 agrees at 13 bases. The CDR3 consists of 15 residues. Trimming cost V 5 bases and J 3 bases; bases outside gene matches: 2. Looked up from germline, CDR1 is SEHNR and CDR2 is FQNEAQ (reference sequence). Here the CDR3 DNA reads TGTGCCAGCAGCCCGACTAGCGGGGGGACAGATACGCAGTATTTT. Protein: CASSPTSGGTDTQYF.

Ten or more counts support this clonotype. This rearrangement joins TRBV7-6 to TRBJ1-1; tentative D call: TRBD1 (5 bases). V lost 3 bases and J lost 7, with 12 bases in between. CDR3 length: 13 residues. From germline, CDR1 is SGHVS and CDR2 FNYEAQ. The chain's CDR3 is CASSFHSGGEAFF. The CDR3 DNA reads as TGTGCCAGCAGCTTCCATTCTGGGGGTGAAGCTTTCTTT. The variable domain in full, completed from reference TRBV7-6 and TRBJ1-1, reads GAGVSQSPRYKVTKRGQDVALRCDPISGHVSLYWYRQALGQGPEFLTYFNYEAQQDKSGLPNDRFSAERPEGSISTLTIQRTEQRDSAMYRCASSFHSGGEAFFGQGTRLTVV.

This clonotype appeared a single time. The chain is built from TRBV11-2 and TRBJ2-5; the D gene is possibly TRBD1 (6 bases). The CDR3 contains 17 residues. Germline values: CDR1 SGHAT, CDR2 FQNNGV. Trimming took 0 bases from V and 1 from J, leaving 15 bases between them. The CDR3 loop is CASSLEVWTVTQETQYF. CDR3 DNA: TGTGCCAGCAGCTTAGAGGTTTGGACAGTTACCCAAGAGACCCAGTACTTC.

This clonotype was counted between two and nine times. V is TRBV5-8 and J is TRBJ1-2, with unresolved D. CDR1 is SGHTS, CDR2 YDEGEE, per germline. There are 16 residues in the CDR3. The V and J ends lost 0 bases and 4 bases respectively, with 16 bases between them. The DNA of the CDR3 is TGTGCCAGCAGCTTGGCGGCGGCGGTCATCGGCTATGGCTACACCTTC. Translating gives CASSLAAAVIGYGYTF.

The chain carries TRBV28 and TRBJ2-3; 8 bases are a match to TRBD1. V was clipped by 4 bases and J by 3 bases; unmatched bases: 6. The CDR3 sequence is 15 residues long. Germline V gene lookup returns CDR1 MDHEN and CDR2 SYDVKM. The DNA for the CDR3 is TGTGCCAGCAGTTGGAGGACAGGGATTACAGATACGCAGTATTTT. Protein product: CASSWRTGITDTQYF.